This entry describes one TCR beta chain. Its antigen is undetermined. CDR1 is MNHEY and CDR2 is SVGAGI in the germline V gene. V dropped 7 bases and J dropped 5 bases, with 12 bases sitting between them. The CDR3 runs to 13 residues. The data were obtained in a study of T cell responses to AZD1222 COVID-19 vaccine. Profiling relied on immunoSEQ multiplex PCR, and the TCRdb table lists in-frame clones only, not all of them. The sample records 100,000 to 150,000 clones, 85% to 90% being singletons. Study-level findings and limits: With dominance at 160-218 and 743-854, vaccine-associated CD4 TCRs spanned spike. Nearly half of spike-specific TCRs reportedly go after variant regions that carry no mutations. The study sampled repertoires only after the peak T cell response.

The specimen comprised peripheral blood, sampled on day 0 of AZD1222 vaccination. This TCR came from an adult in good health. V and J are TRBV6-5 and TRBJ1-5; D call uncertain. The CDR3 DNA is TGTGCCAGCACCCCGAAGACCGATCAGCCCCAGCATTTT. Its translation is CASTPKTDQPQHF.